Presented here are 24 T cell receptor beta chains from one specimen sequenced in a study of cytomegalovirus exposure and HLA in healthy donors. Primers included in the PCR were 60 Vbeta and 13 Jbeta primers. The assay was immunoSEQ multiplex PCR, and TCRdb's table has in-frame clones only and misses some. The sample has some 200,000 clones, approximately 80% seen once. The sequencing input was PBMCs. These receptors originate from a girl aged 5 to 17 in good health and CMV-seronegative.

J is TRBJ1-5 and V is TRBV19, with D hard to call. The CDR3 sequence is 13 residues long. Germline V lookup: CDR1 LNHDA, CDR2 SQIVND (reference sequence). Trimming took off 4 bases at V and 8 bases at J, with 12 bases between the two ends. The CDR3 DNA reads as TGTGCCAGTAGTACCTCCGGGAGGGAGCCCCAGCATTTT. It codes for CASSTSGREPQHF. The full variable domain, rest sourced from reference TRBV19 and TRBJ1-5, is DGGITQSPKYLFRKEGQNVTLSCEQNLNHDAMYWYRQDPGQGLRLIYYSQIVNDFQKGDIAEGYSVSREKKESFPLTVTSAQKNPTAFYLCASSTSGREPQHFGDGTRLSIL.

This clone occurred once. CDR3 DNA: TGTGCCAGTAGTATCTTCGGGGGGGGAAACACTGAAGCTTTCTTT. Its translation: CASSIFGGGNTEAFF. The chain couples TRBV19 to TRBJ1-1, with TRBD1 as a possible D gene (5 bases). CDR1 LNHDA and CDR2 SQIVND come from the germline V gene (reference sequence). V shed 3 bases and J shed 2 bases, with 13 bases lying between them. CDR3 size: 15 residues.

This clone was seen just once. CDR3 coding DNA: TGTGCCAGCAGCACCCGAGACAGACGAGAGAACTATGGCTACACCTTC. It encodes CASSTRDRRENYGYTF. The rearrangement links TRBV21-1 to TRBJ1-2; the table's D gene call, TRBD1, was not cross checked with the DNA. TRBV21-1 is marked as a pseudogene. The length of the CDR3 is 16 residues.

This clone was recorded only once. This chain uses TRBV11-2 with TRBJ2-1, with 8 bases identical to TRBD2. The CDR3 totals 13 residues. The junction had 4 bases not matched to a gene; V was cut back by 10 bases and J by 2 bases. Germline V gene data show CDR1 as SGHAT and CDR2 as FQNNGV. CDR3 bases: TGTGCCACCATCGGGAGGGCCTACAATGAGCAGTTCTTC. Protein sequence: CATIGRAYNEQFF.

This sequence joins TRBV27 and TRBJ1-1; 7 nucleotides line up with TRBD1. Per the germline V gene, CDR1 is MNHEY and CDR2 is SMNVEV (reference sequence). The CDR3 sequence is 15 residues long. Germline trimming cut 3 bases from V and 10 bases from J; bases unmatched to any gene: 14. CDR3: CASSLKGQPQQGAFF. CDR3 bases: TGTGCCAGCAGTTTGAAGGGACAGCCTCAACAAGGAGCTTTCTTT.

The rearrangement joins TRBV5-6 to TRBJ1-2; D is ambiguous. The germline V gene encodes CDR1 SGHDT and CDR2 YYEEEE. V shed 3 bases and J shed 4 bases, with 19 bases lying between them. The CDR3 has 16 residues. CDR3 nucleotide sequence: TGTGCCAGCAGCTCCACCGGGCCGCGGGCTGGCTATGGCTACACCTTC. Encoded protein: CASSSTGPRAGYGYTF.

This sequence joins TRBV27 and TRBJ1-2; tentatively, D is TRBD1 (6 bases). The CDR3 is made up of 15 amino acids. V gave up 0 bases and J gave up 7 bases, with 15 bases separating them. Germline lookup yields CDR1 MNHEY and CDR2 SMNVEV (reference sequence). The CDR3 region has the DNA TGTGCCAGCAGTTTATCATGGGAAATCAGGGGTGGCTACACCTTC. Residues: CASSLSWEIRGGYTF.

The chain employs TRBV2 and TRBJ1-2; D unresolved. This CDR3 is built from 13 residues. Between the trimmed V and J ends, which lost 3 bases and 4 bases, there was a span of 9 bases. Germline lookup yields CDR1 SNHLY and CDR2 FYNNEI. As DNA, the CDR3 is TGTGCCAGCAGTGACCGCGGGGTCTATGGCTACACCTTC. Protein sequence: CASSDRGVYGYTF. The full variable domain, with the rest looked up from reference TRBV2 and TRBJ1-2, is EPEVTQTPSHQVTQMGQEVILRCVPISNHLYFYWYRQILGQKVEFLVSFYNNEISEKSEIFDDQFSVERPDGSNFTLKIRSTKLEDSAMYFCASSDRGVYGYTFGSGTRLTVV.

There are a few counts of this clone. The chain's CDR3 is CASSQGGVPQETQYF. In DNA, the CDR3 is TGCGCCAGCAGCCAGGGGGGGGTCCCACAAGAGACCCAGTACTTC. The chain recombines TRBV4-1 with TRBJ2-5, with 7 bases matching TRBD2. V shed 3 bases, J shed 2 bases, and the junction held 6 bases outside the gene matches. Looked up from germline, CDR1 is MGHRA and CDR2 is YSYEKL. This CDR3 is built from 15 residues.

The rearrangement links TRBV9 to TRBJ2-3; 9 bases match TRBD2. CDR1 is SGDLS and CDR2 is YYNGEE in the germline V gene. V lost 3 bases to trimming and J lost 2 bases; unmatched junction nucleotides: 4. The CDR3 runs 15 residues. CDR3 sequence reads: CASSAGTSNTDTQYF. Written as DNA, the CDR3 is TGTGCCAGCAGCGCCGGGACTAGCAACACAGATACGCAGTATTTT.

V is TRBV28 and J is TRBJ2-7; 9 nucleotides match TRBD2. This CDR3 comprises 14 residues. V shed 5 bases, J shed 3 bases, and the junction held 5 bases outside the gene matches. Germline V gene data show CDR1 as MDHEN and CDR2 as SYDVKM. As DNA, the CDR3 is TGTGCCAGCAGTCCGACTAGCGGAGTCTACGAGCAGTACTTC. Translating it yields CASSPTSGVYEQYF.

This clone has only a few counts. The chain couples TRBV29-1 to TRBJ2-1, with TRBD2 matching 9 bases. With 7 bases clipped from V and 5 bases from J, the junction kept 9 bases outside the gene matches. The CDR3 loop spans 14 amino acids. From germline, CDR1 is SQVTM and CDR2 ANQGSEA. The CDR3 coding sequence is TGCAGCGCCCATAGCGGGAGAGCCCACAATGAGCAGTTCTTC. Translation gives CSAHSGRAHNEQFF.

The V and J genes are TRBV5-6 and TRBJ2-5, with 7 bases matching TRBD1. TRBJ2-7 explains the end of the DNA better; the J call may be wrong. Germline V CDR1 and CDR2: SGHDT, YYEEEE. The CDR3 is 15 amino acids. The CDR3 loop is CASSLKTGTVDEQYF. CDR3 nucleotide sequence: TGTGCCAGCAGCTTAAAGACAGGGACGGTCGACGAGCAGTACTTC.

The gene calls are TRBV27 and TRBJ1-5, with 7 bases identical to TRBD1. The CDR3 consists of 15 residues. Germline assignment: CDR1 MNHEY and CDR2 SMNVEV (reference sequence). The junction had 4 bases not matched to a gene; V was cut back by 2 bases and J by 3 bases. CDR3 DNA sequence: TGTGCCAGCAGTTTAAACGGACAGGTCAATCAGCCCCAGCATTTT. This gives the protein CASSLNGQVNQPQHF.

The table lists this clone with a count of one. The chain links TRBV9 to TRBJ1-2, with D tentatively TRBD1 (5 bases). The CDR3 spans 13 residues. V lost 3 bases and J 4 bases, leaving 10 bases between the germline ends. Germline CDR1 is SGDLS and CDR2 is YYNGEE. This CDR3 is CASSGPGGYGYTF. The CDR3 nucleotides read TGTGCCAGCAGCGGTCCGGGGGGCTATGGCTACACCTTC.

The chain employs TRBV5-1 and TRBJ2-7; D is perhaps TRBD2 (6 bases). The germline CDR1 and CDR2 sequences are SGHRS and YFSETQ. Trimming pared 0 bases from V and 4 bases from J, leaving 11 bases between. The CDR3 length is 14 residues. This CDR3 is CASSLGPEGYEQYF. The CDR3 bases are TGCGCCAGCAGCTTGGGACCGGAGGGGTACGAGCAGTACTTC.

The genes are TRBV25-1 and TRBJ2-2; tentatively, D is TRBD2 (6 bases). Trimming left V 0 bases short and J 6 bases short, with 14 bases between. The germline CDR1 and CDR2 sequences are MGHDK and SYGVNS. The CDR3 covers 16 residues. DNA for the CDR3: TGTGCCAGCAGTGAATATGGGTCCGGGAGCGCCGGGGAGCTGTTTTTT. Protein sequence: CASSEYGSGSAGELFF.

The rearrangement uses TRBV5-6 and TRBJ2-5, with a possible D match to TRBD1 (6 bases). Judging by the DNA end, TRBJ2-7 fits better; the J call may be wrong. Germline CDR1 and CDR2: SGHDT and YYEEEE. The CDR3 loop spans 15 amino acids. The CDR3 here is CASSFVGTKVYEQYF. The CDR3 coding sequence is TGTGCCAGCAGCTTCGTCGGGACAAAGGTCTACGAGCAGTACTTC.

CDR3 nucleotides: TGCGCCAGCAGCTTGGGGACAGGGCCCGGAAACACCATATATTTT. Protein: CASSLGTGPGNTIYF. The rearrangement links TRBV5-1 to TRBJ1-3; 8 positions match TRBD1. This CDR3 is 15 amino acids long. Germline CDR1 and CDR2: SGHRS and YFSETQ. J lost 4 bases, V lost 0 bases, and 3 bases had no gene match.

This rearrangement joins TRBV28 to TRBJ1-5, with TRBD1 as a possible D gene (6 bases). The CDR3 contains 16 residues. CDR1 is MDHEN, CDR2 SYDVKM, per germline. V dropped 5 bases and J dropped 5 bases, with 19 bases sitting between them. CDR3 sequence reads: CASSPYRESYDQPQHF. The DNA of the CDR3 is TGTGCCAGCAGTCCTTACAGGGAAAGTTATGATCAGCCCCAGCATTTT.

This clone was detected a few times. The chain links TRBV7-9 to TRBJ2-7; 7 bases map to TRBD2. V gave up 4 bases and J gave up 7 bases; unmatched junction bases: 10. This CDR3 has 14 amino acids. Germline V gene lookup returns CDR1 SEHNR and CDR2 FQNEAQ (reference sequence). The CDR3 DNA reads as TGTGCCAGCAGCTCCGGTGGGAGGGTGGGGGAGCAGTACTTC. It translates to CASSSGGRVGEQYF.

The chain links TRBV27 to TRBJ2-1; 8 nucleotides align to TRBD2. Germline lookup yields CDR1 MNHEY and CDR2 SMNVEV (reference sequence). The CDR3 runs 17 residues. V lost 4 bases, J lost 4 bases, and 12 bases stayed unmatched. CDR3: CASSSSGGARGYNEQFF. CDR3 bases: TGTGCCAGCAGTTCCTCGGGGGGGGCGCGCGGGTACAATGAGCAGTTCTTC.

This clone was recorded only once. The rearrangement joins TRBV19 to TRBJ1-1; D gene uncertain. Germline values: CDR1 LNHDA, CDR2 SQIVND (reference sequence). This CDR3 region has 14 residues. V lost 3 bases and J lost 1, with 9 bases in between. The CDR3 sequence: CASSIDGGNTEAFF. The CDR3 DNA reads as TGTGCCAGTAGTATTGATGGAGGGAACACTGAAGCTTTCTTT.

The chain joins TRBV28 to TRBJ2-1; 12 nucleotides agree with TRBD2. V trimming: 1 base; J trimming: 7 bases; junction bases outside the gene matches: 8. Germline CDR1 is MDHEN and CDR2 is SYDVKM. The CDR3 loop spans 17 amino acids. Here the CDR3 DNA reads TGTGCCAGCAGTTTATTGGCCTCTAGCGGGAGGGGAAATGAGCAGTTCTTC. Residues: CASSLLASSGRGNEQFF.